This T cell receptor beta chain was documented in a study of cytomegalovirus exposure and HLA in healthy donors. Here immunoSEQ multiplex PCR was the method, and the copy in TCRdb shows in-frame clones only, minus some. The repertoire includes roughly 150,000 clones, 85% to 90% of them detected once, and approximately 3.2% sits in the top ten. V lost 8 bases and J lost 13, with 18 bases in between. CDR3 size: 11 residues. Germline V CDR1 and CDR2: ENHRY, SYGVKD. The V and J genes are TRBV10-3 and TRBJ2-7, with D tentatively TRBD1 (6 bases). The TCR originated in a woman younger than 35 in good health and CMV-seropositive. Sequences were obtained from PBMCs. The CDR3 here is CAIRRGQGLYF. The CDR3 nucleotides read TGTGCCATCCGCCGGGGCCAGGGGTTATACTTC.